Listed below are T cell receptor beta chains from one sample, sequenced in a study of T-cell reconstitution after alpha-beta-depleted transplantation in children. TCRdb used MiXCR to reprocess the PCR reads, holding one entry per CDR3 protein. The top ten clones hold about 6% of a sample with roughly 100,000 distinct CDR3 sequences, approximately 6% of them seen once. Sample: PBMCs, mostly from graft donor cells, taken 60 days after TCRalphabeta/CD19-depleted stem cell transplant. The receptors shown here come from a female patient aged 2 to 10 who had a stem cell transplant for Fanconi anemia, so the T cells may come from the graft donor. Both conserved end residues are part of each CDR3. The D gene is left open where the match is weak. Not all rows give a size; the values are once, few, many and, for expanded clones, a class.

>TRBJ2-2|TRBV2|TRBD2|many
TGTGCCAGCAAAAAGCGGGGTATCACCGGGGAGCTGTTTTTT
CASKKRGITGELFF
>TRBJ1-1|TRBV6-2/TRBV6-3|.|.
TGTGCCAGCAGTTACTGGGGGACTGAAGCTTTCTTT
CASSYWGTEAFF
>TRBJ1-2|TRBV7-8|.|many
TGTGCCAGCAGCTTGCAGCCTGCCGGTAACTATGGCTACACCTTC
CASSLQPAGNYGYTF
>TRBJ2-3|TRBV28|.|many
TGTGCCAGCAGTTTCGTAGATACGCAGTATTTT
CASSFVDTQYF
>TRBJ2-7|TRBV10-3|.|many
TGTGCCATCAGGCCGGGACTCCCCGCCTACGAGCAGTACTTC
CAIRPGLPAYEQYF
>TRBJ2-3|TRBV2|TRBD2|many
TGTGCCAGTCAACTAGCGGGGGGGAGCACAGATACGCAGTATTTT
CASQLAGGSTDTQYF
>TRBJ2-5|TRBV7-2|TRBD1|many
TGTGCCAGCAGCTTCACAGGGGGCGCGAAGAGAGAGACCCAGTACTTC
CASSFTGGAKRETQYF
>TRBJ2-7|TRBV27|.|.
TGTGCCAGCAGTTCCCGAGGAGGGAGCAACTACGAGCAGTACTTC
CASSSRGGSNYEQYF
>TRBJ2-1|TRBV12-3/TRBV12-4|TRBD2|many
TGTGCCAGCAGTTTACGGACTAGCGGGAACAATGAGCAGTTCTTC
CASSLRTSGNNEQFF
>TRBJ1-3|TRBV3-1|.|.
TGTGCCAGCAGCCAAGATTTCGGCTCTGGAAACACCATATATTTT
CASSQDFGSGNTIYF
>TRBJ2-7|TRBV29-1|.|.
TGCAGCGTGCGATGGGTGGGGGTGGGGGGTGGAAAGCAGTACTTC
CSVRWVGVGGGKQYF
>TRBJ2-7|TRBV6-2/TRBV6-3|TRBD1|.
TGTGCCAGCAGTTACCCAGGGGGCGCTGGGTTCTACGAGCAGTACTTC
CASSYPGGAGFYEQYF
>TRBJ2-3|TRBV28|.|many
TGTGCCAGCGCACCGGGCACAGGGTTCACAGATACGCAGTATTTT
CASAPGTGFTDTQYF
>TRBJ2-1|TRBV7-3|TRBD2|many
TGTGCCAGCAGCGACACTCCGGGACTAGCCTACAATGAGCAGTTCTTC
CASSDTPGLAYNEQFF
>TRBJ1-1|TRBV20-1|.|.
TGCAGTGCTAGAGGCGGCGGAGGTTCGGACACTGAAGCTTTCTTT
CSARGGGGSDTEAFF
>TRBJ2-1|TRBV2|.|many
.
CASILDSGLGWQFF
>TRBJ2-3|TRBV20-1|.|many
TGCAGTGTTACTATGAGGGGGGGATTCCCAGATACGCAGTATTTT
CSVTMRGGFPDTQYF